This T cell receptor beta chain derives from a study of technical replicates of blood from a few donors. Clones were read by immunoSEQ multiplex PCR, and TCRdb kept only the in-frame ones, dropping some. The data contain some 74,000 clones, nearly 97% of them singletons. Trimming removed 6 bases at V and 5 bases at J, with 17 bases between. Germline CDR1 is MNHNS and CDR2 is SASEGT. The length of the CDR3 is 15 residues. The sample comprised T cells isolated from PBMCs. The receptor was derived from a human donor in good health. This sequence joins TRBV6-1 and TRBJ2-1, with a tentative D call TRBD2 (7 bases). CDR3: CASRGGRAGHNEQFF. CDR3 bases: TGTGCCAGCAGAGGGGGGAGGGCCGGTCACAATGAGCAGTTCTTC.